These 10 T cell receptor beta chains originate from one sample sequenced in a study of T cell responses to AZD1222 COVID-19 vaccine. The protocol was immunoSEQ multiplex PCR, while the TCRdb copy is restricted to in-frame clones and leaves out a portion. This table has 90,000 to 150,000 clones, about 86% appearing once. This material consisted of peripheral blood, taken 28 days after the second AZD1222 dose. Receptors were obtained from an adult who received the AZD1222 COVID-19 vaccine.

This clone was detected only once. This chain links TRBV3-1 (or the pseudogene TRBV3-2) with TRBJ2-1; 7 positions match TRBD2. Germline V gene data show CDR1 as LGHDT and CDR2 as YNNKEL (reference sequence). V lost 3 bases, J lost 0 bases, and 8 bases stayed unmatched. This CDR3 is built from 17 residues. The CDR3, as DNA: TGTGCCAGCAGCCAGCGGAGGCGGGGGAGCTCCTACAATGAGCAGTTCTTC. Its protein product is CASSQRRRGSSYNEQFF.

V usage is TRBV19 and J usage is TRBJ2-3; maybe TRBD2 (6 bases). Germline lookup yields CDR1 LNHDA and CDR2 SQIVND (reference sequence). The CDR3 is 15 residues long. Deletions cut 1 base from V and 8 bases from J, with 16 bases between. The CDR3 nucleotides are TGTGCCAGTAGTATAGTTGAGACTAGTTTACGTACGCAGTATTTT. Translating gives CASSIVETSLRTQYF.

V is TRBV11-3 and J is TRBJ2-7; 10 positions agree with TRBD2. The CDR3 has 18 residues. Trimming removed 0 bases from V and 3 bases from J; junction bases left unmatched: 11. Germline CDR1 and CDR2: SGHNT and YENEEA. This CDR3 is CASSLDKDFGTSVYEQYF. CDR3 bases: TGTGCCAGCAGCTTAGATAAAGATTTTGGGACTAGCGTCTACGAGCAGTACTTC.

The V and J genes are TRBV6-1 and TRBJ1-1; D remains ambiguous. The length of the CDR3 is 12 residues. Germline assignment: CDR1 MNHNS and CDR2 SASEGT. Deletions cut 2 bases from V and 6 bases from J, with 7 bases between. CDR3 in DNA: TGTGCCAGCAGTGAACGGATATCTGAAGCTTTCTTT. It specifies CASSERISEAFF.

V usage is TRBV25-1 and J usage is TRBJ1-2; TRBD1 agrees at 7 bases. CDR3 length equals 15 residues. Germline CDR1 reads MGHDK; CDR2 reads SYGVNS. Trimming took 6 bases from V and 1 from J; bases not matched to a gene: 8. CDR3 loop: CASSGTEVYNYGYTF. DNA for the CDR3: TGTGCCAGCAGCGGGACAGAAGTCTATAACTATGGCTACACCTTC.

This chain links TRBV7-9 with TRBJ1-6; the D gene is possibly TRBD1 (5 bases). The CDR3 is 16 residues long. Trimming pared 2 bases from V and 6 bases from J, leaving 14 bases between. Looked up from germline, CDR1 is SEHNR and CDR2 is FQNEAQ (reference sequence). The DNA of the CDR3 is TGTGCCAGCAGCTTAATAGGGGTACGGCTTAATTCACCCCTCCACTTT. Translated, it gives CASSLIGVRLNSPLHF.

This rearrangement joins TRBV12-3 or TRBV12-4 to TRBJ1-5; D uncertain. The V end lost 6 bases, the J end lost 7 bases, and 13 bases lay between the germline ends. The CDR3 contains 13 residues. The CDR3 DNA reads as TGTGCCAGCAGAACTAACGAGGGACAGCCCCAGCATTTT. Translated: CASRTNEGQPQHF.

This chain uses TRBV7-9 with TRBJ2-3; no definite D call. CDR3 length equals 12 residues. V was shortened by 2 bases and J by 8 bases, with 8 bases between the two germline ends. Germline assignment: CDR1 SEHNR and CDR2 FQNEAQ (reference sequence). The CDR3 is CASSLNRVTQYF. DNA of the CDR3: TGTGCCAGCAGCTTAAATCGGGTTACGCAGTATTTT.

The genes are TRBV7-9 and TRBJ1-2, with a weak D call TRBD1 (5 bases). Trimming cost V 11 bases and J 4 bases, with 11 bases left between them. The CDR3 spans 11 residues. Germline V gene data show CDR1 as SEHNR and CDR2 as FQNEAQ (reference sequence). The chain's CDR3 is CALEGFYGYTF. CDR3 in DNA: TGTGCCCTAGAGGGGTTCTATGGCTACACCTTC.

V gene TRBV29-1 combines with J gene TRBJ1-1; D uncertain. Germline CDR1 SQVTM, CDR2 ANQGSEA. The CDR3 contains 12 residues. Trimming took off 5 bases at V and 2 bases at J, with 9 bases between the two ends. Written as DNA, the CDR3 is TGCAGCGTTTTTGGGATTAACACTGAAGCTTTCTTT. Translating it yields CSVFGINTEAFF.